This T cell receptor (beta chain) was retrieved from a study of blood T cell repertoires in COVID-19. At the level of the study: Acute and convalescent COVID-19 samples came from the United States, Italy and Spain. Sources were T cells, B-cell-depleted T cells, or PBMCs; the material itself was cDNA or gDNA.

In the authors' methods: Amplification from reference gene primers served as the basis for estimated nucleated cell counts. Data came from immunoSEQ multiplex PCR; TCRdb stores just in-frame clones and leaves some out. Clone size and the V and J calls come from that table; the DNA yielded D and trimming. The table shows 150,000 or so clones, with about three quarters occurring only once. The CDR3 length is 15 residues. The germline CDR1 and CDR2 sequences are LGHDT and YNNKEL (reference sequence). V dropped 6 bases and J dropped 9; count of bases not matched to a gene: 11. This chain links TRBV3-1 (or the pseudogene TRBV3-2) with TRBJ1-6, with 7 bases matching TRBD1. The TCR comes from a man older than 75 with acute or convalescent COVID-19. The sample consisted of peripheral blood. CDR3: CASSKNRQGGSPLHF. CDR3 nucleotide sequence: TGTGCCAGCAGTAAAAATAGACAGGGAGGTTCACCCCTCCACTTT.